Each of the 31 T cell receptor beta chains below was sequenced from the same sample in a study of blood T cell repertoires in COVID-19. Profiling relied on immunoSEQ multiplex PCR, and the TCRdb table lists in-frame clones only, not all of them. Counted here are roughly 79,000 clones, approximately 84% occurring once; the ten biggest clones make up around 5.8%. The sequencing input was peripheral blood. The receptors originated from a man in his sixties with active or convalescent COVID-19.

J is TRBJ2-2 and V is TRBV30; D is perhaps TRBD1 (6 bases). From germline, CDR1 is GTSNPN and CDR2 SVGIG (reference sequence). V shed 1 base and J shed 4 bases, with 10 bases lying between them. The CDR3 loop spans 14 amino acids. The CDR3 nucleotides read TGTGCCTGGAGTGGGGGGCTCGGCACCGGGGAGCTGTTTTTT. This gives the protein CAWSGGLGTGELFF.

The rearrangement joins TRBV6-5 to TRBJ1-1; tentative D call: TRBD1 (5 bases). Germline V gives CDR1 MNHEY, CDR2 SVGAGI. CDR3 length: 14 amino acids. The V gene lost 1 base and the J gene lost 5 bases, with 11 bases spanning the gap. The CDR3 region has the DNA TGTGCCAGCAGTTACTTTTCCCGGGGGACTGAAGCTTTCTTT. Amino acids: CASSYFSRGTEAFF.

The DNA for the CDR3 is TGCGCCAGCAGCCACCCCGTGGGGGGTCCTGAAGCTTTCTTT. Its protein is CASSHPVGGPEAFF. V usage is TRBV4-1 and J usage is TRBJ1-1; possible D gene TRBD1, 5 bases. The CDR3 loop spans 14 amino acids. Trimming took off 3 bases at V and 6 bases at J, with 14 bases between the two ends. Germline V gene data show CDR1 as MGHRA and CDR2 as YSYEKL.

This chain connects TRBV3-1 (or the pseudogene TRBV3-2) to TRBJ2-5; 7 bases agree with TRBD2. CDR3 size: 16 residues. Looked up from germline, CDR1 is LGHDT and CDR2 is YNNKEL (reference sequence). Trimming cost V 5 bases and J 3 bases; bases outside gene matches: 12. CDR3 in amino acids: CASSNPLTGGEETQYF. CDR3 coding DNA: TGTGCCAGCAGCAACCCGCTGACGGGGGGTGAAGAGACCCAGTACTTC.

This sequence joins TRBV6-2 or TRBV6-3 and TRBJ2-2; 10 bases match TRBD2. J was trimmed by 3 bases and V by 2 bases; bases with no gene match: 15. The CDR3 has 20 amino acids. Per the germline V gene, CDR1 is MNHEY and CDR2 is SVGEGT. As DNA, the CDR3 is TGTGCCAGCAGTTACCCGGCGTCGGTAGCGGGGGGCCCCTACACCGGGGAGCTGTTTTTT. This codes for CASSYPASVAGGPYTGELFF.

As DNA, the CDR3 is TGTGCCAGCACAAGCGGGGGAGCGAACACCGGGGAGCTGTTTTTT. Encoded protein: CASTSGGANTGELFF. J is TRBJ2-2 and V is TRBV6-5; 8 bases fit TRBD2. The V gene's germline CDR1 is MNHEY and CDR2 SVGAGI. The V and J ends lost 7 bases and 0 bases, in that order; junction bases with no gene match: 4. The CDR3 is 15 residues long.

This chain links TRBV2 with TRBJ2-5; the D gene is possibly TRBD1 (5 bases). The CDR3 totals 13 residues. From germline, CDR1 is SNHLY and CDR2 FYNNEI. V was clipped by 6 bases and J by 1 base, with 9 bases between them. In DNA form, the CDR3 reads TGTGCCAGCAGGTGGCAGGGCCAAGAGACCCAGTACTTC. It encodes CASRWQGQETQYF. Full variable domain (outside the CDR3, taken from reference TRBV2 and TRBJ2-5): EPEVTQTPSHQVTQMGQEVILRCVPISNHLYFYWYRQILGQKVEFLVSFYNNEISEKSEIFDDQFSVERPDGSNFTLKIRSTKLEDSAMYFCASRWQGQETQYFGPGTRLLVL.

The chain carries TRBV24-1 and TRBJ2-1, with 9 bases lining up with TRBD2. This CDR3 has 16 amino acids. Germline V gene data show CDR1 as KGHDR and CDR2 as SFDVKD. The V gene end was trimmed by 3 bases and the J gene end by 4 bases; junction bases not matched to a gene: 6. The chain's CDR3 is CATSDRRAGGYNEQFF. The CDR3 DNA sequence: TGTGCCACCAGTGATCGCCGAGCGGGGGGTTACAATGAGCAGTTCTTC.

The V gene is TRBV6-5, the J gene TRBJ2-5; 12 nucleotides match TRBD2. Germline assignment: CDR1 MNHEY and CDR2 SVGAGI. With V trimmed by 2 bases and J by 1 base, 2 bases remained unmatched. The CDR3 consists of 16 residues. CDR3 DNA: TGTGCCAGCAGTTACGGGACTAGCGGGTCCCAAGAGACCCAGTACTTC. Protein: CASSYGTSGSQETQYF.

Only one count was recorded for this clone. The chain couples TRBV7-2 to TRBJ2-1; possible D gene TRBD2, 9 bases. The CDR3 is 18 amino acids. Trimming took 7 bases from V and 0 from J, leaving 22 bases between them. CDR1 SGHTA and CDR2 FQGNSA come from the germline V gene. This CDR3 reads CASITGGAGGRSYNEQFF. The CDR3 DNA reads TGTGCCAGCATCACAGGGGGAGCGGGGGGCCGCTCCTACAATGAGCAGTTCTTC.

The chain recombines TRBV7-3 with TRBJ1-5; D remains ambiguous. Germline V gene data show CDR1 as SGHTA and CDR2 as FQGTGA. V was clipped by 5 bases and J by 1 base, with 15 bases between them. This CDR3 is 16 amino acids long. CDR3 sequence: CASSRVLGGSNQPQHF. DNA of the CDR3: TGTGCCAGCAGCCGAGTTCTGGGAGGCAGCAATCAGCCCCAGCATTTT.

The CDR3 nucleotides read TGTGCCACCAGCAGAGAGGGGAGCTATGGCTACACCTTC. Translating it yields CATSREGSYGYTF. The chain is built from TRBV15 and TRBJ1-2, with no clear D. Looked up from germline, CDR1 is LNHNV and CDR2 is YYDKDF (reference sequence). V lost 0 bases and J 4 bases, leaving 6 bases between the germline ends. The CDR3 is 13 amino acids.

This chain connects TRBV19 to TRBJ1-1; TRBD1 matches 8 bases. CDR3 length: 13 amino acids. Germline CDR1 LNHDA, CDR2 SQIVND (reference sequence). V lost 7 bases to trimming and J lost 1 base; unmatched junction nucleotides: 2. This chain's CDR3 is CASIQGANTEAFF. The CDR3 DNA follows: TGTGCCAGTATTCAGGGGGCGAACACTGAAGCTTTCTTT. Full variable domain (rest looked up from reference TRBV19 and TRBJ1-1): DGGITQSPKYLFRKEGQNVTLSCEQNLNHDAMYWYRQDPGQGLRLIYYSQIVNDFQKGDIAEGYSVSREKKESFPLTVTSAQKNPTAFYLCASIQGANTEAFFGQGTRLTVV.

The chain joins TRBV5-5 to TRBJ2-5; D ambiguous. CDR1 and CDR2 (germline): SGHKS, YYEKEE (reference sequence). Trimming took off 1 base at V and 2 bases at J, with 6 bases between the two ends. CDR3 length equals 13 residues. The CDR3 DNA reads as TGTGCCAGCAGCTTGCTCAGTCAAGAGACCCAGTACTTC. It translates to CASSLLSQETQYF.

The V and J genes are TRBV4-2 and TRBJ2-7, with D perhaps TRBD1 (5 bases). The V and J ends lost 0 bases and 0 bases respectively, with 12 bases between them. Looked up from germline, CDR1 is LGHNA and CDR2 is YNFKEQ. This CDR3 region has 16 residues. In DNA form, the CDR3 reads TGTGCCAGCAGCCAAGATGCGGACACACCCTCCTACGAGCAGTACTTC. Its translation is CASSQDADTPSYEQYF.

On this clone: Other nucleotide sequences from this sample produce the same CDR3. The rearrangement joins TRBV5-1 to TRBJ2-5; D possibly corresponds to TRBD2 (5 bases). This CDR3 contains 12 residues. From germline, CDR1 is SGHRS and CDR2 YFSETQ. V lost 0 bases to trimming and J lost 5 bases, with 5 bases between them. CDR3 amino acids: CASSLAGETQYF. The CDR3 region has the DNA TGCGCCAGCAGCTTGGCGGGGGAGACCCAGTACTTC.

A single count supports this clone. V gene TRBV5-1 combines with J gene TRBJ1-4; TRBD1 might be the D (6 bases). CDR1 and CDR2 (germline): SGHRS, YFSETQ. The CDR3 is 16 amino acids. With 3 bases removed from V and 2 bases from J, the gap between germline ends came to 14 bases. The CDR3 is CASSSGTPETNEKLFF. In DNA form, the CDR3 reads TGCGCCAGCAGCTCGGGGACACCGGAGACTAATGAAAAACTGTTTTTT.

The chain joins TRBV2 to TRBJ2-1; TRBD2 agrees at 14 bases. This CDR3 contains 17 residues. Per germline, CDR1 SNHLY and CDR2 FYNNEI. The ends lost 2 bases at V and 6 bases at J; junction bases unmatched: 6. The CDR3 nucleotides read TGTGCCAGCAGTGAAATCACGACTAGCGGGGGGGCCAATGAGCAGTTCTTC. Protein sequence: CASSEITTSGGANEQFF.

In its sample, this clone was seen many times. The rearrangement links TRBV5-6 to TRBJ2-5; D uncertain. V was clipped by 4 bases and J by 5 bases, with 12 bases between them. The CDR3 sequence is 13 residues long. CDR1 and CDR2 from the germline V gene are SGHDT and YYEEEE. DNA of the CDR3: TGTGCCAGCAGCATACCTACCCGGGAGACCCAGTACTTC. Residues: CASSIPTRETQYF.

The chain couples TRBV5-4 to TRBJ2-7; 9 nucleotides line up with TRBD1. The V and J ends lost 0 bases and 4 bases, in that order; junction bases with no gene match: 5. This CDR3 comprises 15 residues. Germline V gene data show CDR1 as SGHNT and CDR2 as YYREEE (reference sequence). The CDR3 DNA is TGTGCCAGCAGCTTGGGGAGGGGACAGGGTTACGAGCAGTACTTC. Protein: CASSLGRGQGYEQYF.

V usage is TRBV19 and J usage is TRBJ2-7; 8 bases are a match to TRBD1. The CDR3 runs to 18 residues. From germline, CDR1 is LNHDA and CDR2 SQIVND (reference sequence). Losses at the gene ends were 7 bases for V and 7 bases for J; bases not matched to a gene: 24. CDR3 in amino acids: CASTPNVGAPGQAGEQYF. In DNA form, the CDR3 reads TGTGCCAGTACTCCTAATGTGGGAGCTCCGGGACAGGCAGGGGAGCAGTACTTC.

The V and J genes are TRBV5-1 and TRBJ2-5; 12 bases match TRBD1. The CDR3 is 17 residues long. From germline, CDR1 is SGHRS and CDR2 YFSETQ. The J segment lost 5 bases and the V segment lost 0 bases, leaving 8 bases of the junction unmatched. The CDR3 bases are TGCGCCAGCAGCTTGGGCGCGGGACAGGGGGCGCGGGAGACCCAGTACTTC. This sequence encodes CASSLGAGQGARETQYF.

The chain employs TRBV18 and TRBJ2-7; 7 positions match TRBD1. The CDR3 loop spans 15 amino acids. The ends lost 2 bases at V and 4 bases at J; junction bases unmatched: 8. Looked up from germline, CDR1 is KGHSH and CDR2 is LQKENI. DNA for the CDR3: TGTGCCAGCTCACCAGAATCGCGACAGGGTTACGAGCAGTACTTC. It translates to CASSPESRQGYEQYF.

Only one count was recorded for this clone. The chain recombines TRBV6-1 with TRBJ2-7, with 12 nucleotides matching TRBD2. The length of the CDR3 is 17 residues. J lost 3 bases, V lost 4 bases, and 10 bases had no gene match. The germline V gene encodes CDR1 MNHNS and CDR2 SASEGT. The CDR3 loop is CASSVRQLAGGRYEQYF. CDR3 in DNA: TGTGCCAGCAGTGTCCGCCAACTAGCGGGGGGCCGCTACGAGCAGTACTTC.

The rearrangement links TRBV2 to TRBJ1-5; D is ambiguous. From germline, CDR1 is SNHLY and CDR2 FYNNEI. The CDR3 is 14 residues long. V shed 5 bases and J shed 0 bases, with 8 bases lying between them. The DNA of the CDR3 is TGTGCCAGCAGTTACATCGATAGCAATCAGCCCCAGCATTTT. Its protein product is CASSYIDSNQPQHF.

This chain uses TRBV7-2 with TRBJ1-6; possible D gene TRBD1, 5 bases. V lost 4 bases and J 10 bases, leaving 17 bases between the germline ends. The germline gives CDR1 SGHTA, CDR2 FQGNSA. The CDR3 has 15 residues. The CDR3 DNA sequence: TGTGCCAGCAGCTCCCCCGGGGGGGTAGGGTCACCCCTCCACTTT. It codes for CASSSPGGVGSPLHF.

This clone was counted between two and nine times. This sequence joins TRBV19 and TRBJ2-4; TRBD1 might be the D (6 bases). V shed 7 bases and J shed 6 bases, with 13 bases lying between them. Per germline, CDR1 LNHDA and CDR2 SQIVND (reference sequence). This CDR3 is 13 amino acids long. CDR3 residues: CASKGQGLNIQYF. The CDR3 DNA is TGTGCCAGTAAGGGGCAGGGGTTAAACATTCAGTACTTC.

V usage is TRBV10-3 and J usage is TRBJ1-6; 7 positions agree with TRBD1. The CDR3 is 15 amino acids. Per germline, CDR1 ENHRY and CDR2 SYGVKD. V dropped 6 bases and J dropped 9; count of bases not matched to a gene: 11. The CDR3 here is CAISQATGEVSPLHF. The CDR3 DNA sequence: TGTGCCATCAGCCAGGCTACAGGGGAGGTTTCACCCCTCCACTTT.

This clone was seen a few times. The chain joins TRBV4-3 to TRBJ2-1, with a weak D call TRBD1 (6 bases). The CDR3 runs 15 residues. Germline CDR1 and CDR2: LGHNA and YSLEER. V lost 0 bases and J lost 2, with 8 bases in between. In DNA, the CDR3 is TGCGCCAGCAGCCAAGACAGGGGTGCCTACAATGAGCAGTTCTTC. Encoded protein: CASSQDRGAYNEQFF.

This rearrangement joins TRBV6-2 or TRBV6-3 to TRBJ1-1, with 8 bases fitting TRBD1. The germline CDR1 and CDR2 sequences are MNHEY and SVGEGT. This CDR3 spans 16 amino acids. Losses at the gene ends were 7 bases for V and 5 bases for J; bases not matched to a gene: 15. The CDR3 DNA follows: TGTGCCAGCACCCCAATGTCGTGGACAGGGAGGACTGAAGCTTTCTTT. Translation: CASTPMSWTGRTEAFF.

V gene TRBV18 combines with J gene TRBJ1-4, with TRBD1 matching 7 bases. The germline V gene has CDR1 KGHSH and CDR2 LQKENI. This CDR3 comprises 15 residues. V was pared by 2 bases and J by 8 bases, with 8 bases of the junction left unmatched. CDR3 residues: CASSPTGVGGEKLFF. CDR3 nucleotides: TGTGCCAGCTCACCAACAGGGGTTGGCGGGGAAAAACTGTTTTTT.